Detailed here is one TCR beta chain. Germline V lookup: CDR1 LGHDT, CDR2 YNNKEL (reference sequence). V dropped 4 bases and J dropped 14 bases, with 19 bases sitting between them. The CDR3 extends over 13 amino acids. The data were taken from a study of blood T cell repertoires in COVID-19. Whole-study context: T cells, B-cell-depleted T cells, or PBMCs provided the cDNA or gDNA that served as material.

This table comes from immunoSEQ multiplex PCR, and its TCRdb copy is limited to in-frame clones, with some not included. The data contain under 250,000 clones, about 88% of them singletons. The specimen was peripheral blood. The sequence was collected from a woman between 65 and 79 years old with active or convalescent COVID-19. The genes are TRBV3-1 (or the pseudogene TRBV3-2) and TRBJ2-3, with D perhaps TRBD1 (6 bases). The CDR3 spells CASSPLEQGGRYF. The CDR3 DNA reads TGTGCCAGCAGCCCGCTAGAACAGGGTGGGAGGTATTTT.